This T cell receptor (beta chain) was identified in a study of long-term antiretroviral therapy in people with HIV. General study findings and limits: When set beside controls, HIV repertoires had CDR3 length ranges that were narrower.

This clone has just one count. The antigen remains undetermined. Trimming stripped 8 bases from V and 7 bases from J, with 12 bases between. The germline CDR1 and CDR2 sequences are SGHAT and FQNNGV. CDR3 size: 12 residues. At the survey level, the v3.0 immunoSEQ assay was run. Per-sample targets for sequencing were 40,000-50,000 T-cell genomes. The assay was immunoSEQ multiplex PCR, and TCRdb's table has in-frame clones only and misses some. The top ten clones hold around 6.3% of a sample with 30,000 to 40,000 clones, roughly 87% of them seen once. The receptor was isolated from a man younger than 35 with HIV. The sample in question was unsorted PBMCs, obtained 0.6 years after starting antiretroviral therapy. The rearrangement uses TRBV11-2 and TRBJ2-1; a weak D match, TRBD2 (5 bases). The CDR3 bases are TGTGCCAGCGGGAGAGGGCCTAATGAGCAGTTCTTC. Its translation is CASGRGPNEQFF.